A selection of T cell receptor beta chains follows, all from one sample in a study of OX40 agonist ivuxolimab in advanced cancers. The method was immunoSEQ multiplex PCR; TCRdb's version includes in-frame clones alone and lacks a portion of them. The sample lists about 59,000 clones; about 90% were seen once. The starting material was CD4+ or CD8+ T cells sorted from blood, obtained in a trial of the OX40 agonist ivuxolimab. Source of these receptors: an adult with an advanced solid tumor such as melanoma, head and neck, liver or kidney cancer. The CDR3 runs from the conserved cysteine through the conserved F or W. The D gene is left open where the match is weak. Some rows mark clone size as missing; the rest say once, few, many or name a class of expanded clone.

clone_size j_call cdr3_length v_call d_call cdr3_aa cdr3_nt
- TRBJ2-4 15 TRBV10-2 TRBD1 CASSVAPTGGVIQYF TGCGCCAGCAGTGTGGCCCCGACAGGGGGGGTCATTCAGTACTTC
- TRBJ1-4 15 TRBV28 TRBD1 CASEGGGQGSEKLFF TGTGCCAGCGAGGGGGGAGGACAGGGGAGTGAAAAACTGTTTTTT
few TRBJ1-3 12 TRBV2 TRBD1 CASDRGGNTIYF TGTGCCAGCGACAGGGGCGGAAACACCATATATTTT
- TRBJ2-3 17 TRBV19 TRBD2 CASSIRLAGSSTDTQYF TGTGCCAGTAGTATAAGACTAGCGGGATCTAGCACAGATACGCAGTATTTT
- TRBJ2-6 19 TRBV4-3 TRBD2 CASSQEPFPGGAGANVLTF TGCGCCAGCAGCCAAGAACCCTTCCCGGGGGGTGCTGGGGCCAACGTCCTGACTTTC
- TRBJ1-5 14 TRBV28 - CASTVTLVGQPQHF TGTGCCAGCACCGTGACCCTAGTGGGTCAGCCCCAGCATTTT
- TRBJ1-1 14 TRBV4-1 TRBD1 CASRWGQRNTEAFF TGCGCCAGCAGATGGGGACAGAGAAACACTGAAGCTTTCTTT
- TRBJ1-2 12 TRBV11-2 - CASSQEGDGYTF TGTGCCAGCTCACAAGAAGGAGATGGCTACACCTTC
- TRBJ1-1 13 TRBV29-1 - CSVATSQRGEAFF TGCAGCGTGGCAACGTCCCAGAGGGGTGAAGCTTTCTTT
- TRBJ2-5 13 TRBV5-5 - CASSLYFQETQYF TGTGCCAGCAGCTTGTACTTTCAAGAGACCCAGTACTTC
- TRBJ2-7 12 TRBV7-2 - CASSLVAYEQYF TGTGCCAGCAGCTTAGTCGCGTACGAGCAGTACTTC
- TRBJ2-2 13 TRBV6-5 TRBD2 CASTPREAGELFF TGTGCCAGCACCCCTCGGGAGGCCGGGGAGCTGTTTTTT
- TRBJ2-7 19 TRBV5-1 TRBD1 CASSPGYETGAFYIDEQYF TGCGCCAGCAGCCCAGGGTATGAGACAGGGGCCTTCTACATAGACGAGCAGTACTTC
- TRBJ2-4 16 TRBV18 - CASSPPGLRGVRIQYF TGTGCCAGCTCACCCCCAGGTCTCCGAGGTGTACGCATTCAGTACTTC
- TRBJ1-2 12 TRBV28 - CASRGADYGYTF TGTGCCAGCAGGGGGGCAGACTATGGCTACACCTTC
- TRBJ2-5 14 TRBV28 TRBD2 CASRSPGGGETQYF TGTGCCAGCAGATCGCCCGGGGGAGGGGAGACCCAGTACTTC
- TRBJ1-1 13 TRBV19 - CASRPTVNTEAFF TGTGCCAGTAGACCGACAGTGAACACTGAAGCTTTCTTT
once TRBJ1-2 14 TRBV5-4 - CASSFQGRYYGYTF TGTGCCAGCAGCTTCCAGGGGCGATACTATGGCTACACCTTC